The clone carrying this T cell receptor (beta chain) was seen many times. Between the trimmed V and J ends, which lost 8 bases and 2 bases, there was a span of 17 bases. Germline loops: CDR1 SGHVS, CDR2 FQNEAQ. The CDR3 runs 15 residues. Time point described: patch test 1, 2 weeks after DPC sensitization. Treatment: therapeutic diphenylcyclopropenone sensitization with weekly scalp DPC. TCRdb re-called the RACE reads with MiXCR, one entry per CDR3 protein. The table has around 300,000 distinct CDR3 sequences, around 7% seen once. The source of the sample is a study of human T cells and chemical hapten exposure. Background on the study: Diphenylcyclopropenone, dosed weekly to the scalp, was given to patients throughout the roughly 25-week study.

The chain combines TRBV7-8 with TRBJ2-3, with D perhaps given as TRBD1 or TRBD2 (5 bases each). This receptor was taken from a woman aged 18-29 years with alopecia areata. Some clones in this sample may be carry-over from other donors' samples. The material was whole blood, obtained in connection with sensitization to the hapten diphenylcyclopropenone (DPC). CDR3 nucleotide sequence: TGTGCCAGCCGTCCACGGGGCACCTACACAGATACGCAGTATTTT. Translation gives CASRPRGTYTDTQYF.